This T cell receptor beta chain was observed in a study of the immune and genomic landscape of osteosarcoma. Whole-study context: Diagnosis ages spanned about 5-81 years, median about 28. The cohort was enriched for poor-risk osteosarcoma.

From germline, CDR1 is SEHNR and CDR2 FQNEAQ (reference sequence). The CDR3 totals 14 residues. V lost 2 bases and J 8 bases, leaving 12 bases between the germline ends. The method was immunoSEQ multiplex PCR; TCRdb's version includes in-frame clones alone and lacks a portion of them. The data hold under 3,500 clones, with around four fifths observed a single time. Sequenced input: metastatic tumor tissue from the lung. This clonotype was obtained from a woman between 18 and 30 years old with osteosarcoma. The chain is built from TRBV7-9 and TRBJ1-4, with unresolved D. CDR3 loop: CASSLKSEGEKLFF. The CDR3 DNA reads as TGTGCCAGCAGCTTAAAGTCCGAAGGGGAAAAACTGTTTTTT.